The clone carrying this TCR beta chain was observed once. This specimen belongs to a study of control samples from healthy donors and cancer patients. TCRdb's copy holds only in-frame clones and misses some; the assay was immunoSEQ multiplex PCR. The repertoire holds about 80,000 clones, with roughly 88% as singletons. This CDR3 region has 16 residues. V dropped 0 bases and J dropped 0 bases, with 11 bases sitting between them. The germline V gene has CDR1 MNHEY and CDR2 SMNVEV (reference sequence). The source of this sequence is a man between 60 and 75 years old with head and neck cancer. V gene TRBV27 combines with J gene TRBJ1-1; tentatively, D is TRBD1 (6 bases). Sequenced: PBMCs. The CDR3 nucleotides are TGTGCCAGCAGTTTATCGAGACAGGTTCTGAACACTGAAGCTTTCTTT. It yields the protein CASSLSRQVLNTEAFF.